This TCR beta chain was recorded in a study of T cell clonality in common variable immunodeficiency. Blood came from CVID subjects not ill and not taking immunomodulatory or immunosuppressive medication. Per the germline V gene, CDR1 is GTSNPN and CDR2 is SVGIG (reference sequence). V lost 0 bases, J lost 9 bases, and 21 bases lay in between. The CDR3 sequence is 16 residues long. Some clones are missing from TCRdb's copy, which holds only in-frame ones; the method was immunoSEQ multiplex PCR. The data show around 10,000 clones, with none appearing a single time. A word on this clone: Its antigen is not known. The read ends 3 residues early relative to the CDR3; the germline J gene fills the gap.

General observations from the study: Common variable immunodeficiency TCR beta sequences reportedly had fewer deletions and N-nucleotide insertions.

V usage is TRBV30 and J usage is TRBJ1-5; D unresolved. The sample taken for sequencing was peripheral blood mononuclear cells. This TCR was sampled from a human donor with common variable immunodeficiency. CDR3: CAWSVSSGGFSGPQHF. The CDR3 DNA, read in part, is TGTGCCTGGAGTGTATCATCGGGAGGCTTCAGCGGGCCC.